The 22 T cell receptor beta chains below were found in one sample sequenced in a study of T cells in Graves' hyperthyroidism and ophthalmopathy. TCR beta CDR3 regions were amplified from RNA transcripts. HTBI primers drove first-round RT-PCR of the TCR CDR3. Using its own MiXCR run on the multiplex PCR reads, TCRdb lists one record per CDR3 protein. The sample shows 600,000 to 700,000 distinct CDR3 sequences, less than 45% of them seen only once. Specimen: peripheral blood or thyroid tissue (not recorded which). The source of these receptors is an adult man with Graves' disease, either hyperthyroidism or ophthalmopathy (not recorded which).

This clonotype was counted at least ten times. The V gene is TRBV24-1, the J gene TRBJ1-5, with D possibly being TRBD1 (5 bases). V dropped 9 bases and J dropped 3 bases, with 11 bases sitting between them. CDR1 KGHDR and CDR2 SFDVKD come from the germline V gene. The CDR3 sequence is 13 residues long. CDR3 nucleotide sequence: TGTGCCACCGGGGGACCTCACAATCAGCCCCAGCATTTT. Its translation: CATGGPHNQPQHF.

V usage is TRBV29-1 and J usage is TRBJ1-2, with TRBD1 matching over 7 bases. The ends lost 7 bases at V and 3 bases at J; junction bases unmatched: 2. Germline V CDR1 and CDR2: SQVTM, ANQGSEA. The CDR3 is made up of 11 amino acids. The chain's CDR3 is CSDTGDYGYTF. The CDR3 nucleotides are TGCAGCGATACAGGGGACTATGGCTACACCTTC.

Points on this clonotype: The junction and the germline gene differ at one end; a read error may be behind it. The chain uses TRBV7-9 and TRBJ2-2; unclear D gene. Looked up from germline, CDR1 is SEHNR and CDR2 is FQNEAQ (reference sequence). This CDR3 is 15 amino acids long. CDR3 amino acids: CASSSTTPVPGELFF. Written as DNA, the CDR3 is TGTGCCAGTAGCTCAACTACTCCAGTCCCCGGGGAGCTGTTTTTT.

This clonotype came up a few times. The chain couples TRBV4-1 to TRBJ2-2; D remains unclear. Germline CDR1 is MGHRA and CDR2 is YSYEKL. CDR3 length equals 14 residues. Deletions cut 1 base from V and 6 bases from J, with 9 bases between. CDR3 sequence reads: CASSQVSPPGELFF. The CDR3 coding sequence is TGCGCCAGCAGCCAAGTTTCGCCTCCCGGGGAGCTGTTTTTT.

This clonotype was picked up a small number of times. This chain links TRBV12-3 or TRBV12-4 with TRBJ2-2, with D maybe TRBD2 (5 bases). The CDR3 consists of 13 residues. Trimming pared 3 bases from V and 7 bases from J, leaving 9 bases between. The DNA for the CDR3 is TGTGCCAGCAGTTTGAAAGGGAGCGGGGAGCTGTTTTTT. It is translated as CASSLKGSGELFF.

This clonotype was found a few times. At one end the junction does not follow the germline gene, possibly because of a read error. This sequence joins TRBV10-3 and TRBJ1-5; no clear D gene. This CDR3 region has 12 residues. Germline CDR1 ENHRY, CDR2 SYGVKD. This CDR3 reads CASSSTGQPQHF. The CDR3 nucleotides read TGTGCCAGCAGTTCCACGGGTCAGCCCCAGCATTTT.

At least ten counts were recorded for this clonotype. This sequence joins TRBV7-2 and TRBJ2-5; D possibly corresponds to TRBD1 (5 bases). V lost 5 bases and J lost 5, with 15 bases in between. The CDR3 contains 14 residues. The germline CDR1 and CDR2 sequences are SGHTA and FQGNSA. The DNA of the CDR3 is TGTGCCAGCAGCCGTCCAGGGTCGGCGGAGACCCAGTACTTC. Protein: CASSRPGSAETQYF.

This clonotype was observed at least ten times. J is TRBJ2-7 and V is TRBV10-3; 10 positions agree with TRBD2. The CDR3 spans 14 residues. The V gene's germline CDR1 is ENHRY and CDR2 SYGVKD. V lost 6 bases, J lost 5 bases, and 7 bases stayed unmatched. CDR3 protein: CAISLGTSVHEQYF. The CDR3 nucleotides are TGTGCCATCAGCCTCGGGACTAGCGTCCACGAGCAGTACTTC.

V gene TRBV10-3 combines with J gene TRBJ2-5; D is perhaps TRBD2 (9 bases). V lost 11 bases and J lost 5, with 27 bases in between. CDR1 ENHRY and CDR2 SYGVKD come from the germline V gene. The CDR3 spans 16 residues. The CDR3 DNA reads as TGTGCCGTGGGCTCTAGCGGGGCAGGGGGCTTGGAGACCCAGTACTTC. Its protein product is CAVGSSGAGGLETQYF.

This clonotype was counted many times. The junction departs from germline at one end; a sequencing error may be responsible. The chain combines TRBV24-1 with TRBJ1-2; D gene unclear. This CDR3 region has 12 residues. Germline loops: CDR1 KGHDR, CDR2 SFDVKD. The CDR3 DNA follows: TGTGCCACCAGTGATTCAACCCCTGGCTTATCCTTC. Encoded protein: CATSDSTPGLSF.

The chain recombines TRBV19 with TRBJ1-5, with D possibly matching TRBD1 (5 bases). V lost 3 bases, J lost 0 bases, and 9 bases lay in between. This CDR3 has 15 amino acids. The germline CDR1 and CDR2 sequences are LNHDA and SQIVND (reference sequence). The CDR3 nucleotides are TGTGCCAGTAGTATCCTGCAGGGTAGCAATCAGCCCCAGCATTTT. Residues: CASSILQGSNQPQHF.

This chain joins TRBV11-2 and TRBJ2-7, with D perhaps TRBD1 (6 bases). This CDR3 spans 14 amino acids. Germline V gives CDR1 SGHAT, CDR2 FQNNGV. V lost 1 base and J 3 bases, leaving 10 bases between the germline ends. The CDR3 DNA reads as TGTGCCAGCAGCTTAGGGACAGTTATCTACGAGCAGTACTTC. Translating gives CASSLGTVIYEQYF.

The V gene is TRBV2, the J gene TRBJ1-2, with TRBD1 as a possible D gene (6 bases). V lost 8 bases and J lost 6, with 22 bases in between. Looked up from germline, CDR1 is SNHLY and CDR2 is FYNNEI. This CDR3 spans 15 amino acids. CDR3 in amino acids: CASWDDRTPEHGYTF. The CDR3 DNA reads as TGTGCCAGCTGGGATGACAGGACACCCGAGCATGGCTACACCTTC.

This clonotype has at least ten counts. V gene TRBV20-1 combines with J gene TRBJ1-4, with TRBD1 as a possible D gene (6 bases). The CDR3 totals 13 residues. Between the trimmed V and J ends, which lost 6 bases and 7 bases, there was a span of 15 bases. CDR1 and CDR2 from the germline V gene are DFQATT and SNEGSKA (reference sequence). CDR3 region: CSARQVGGEKLFF. CDR3 nucleotide sequence: TGCAGTGCAAGACAGGTGGGGGGTGAAAAACTGTTTTTT.

Comments on this clonotype: Germline and junction disagree at one end, which may indicate a read error. The chain uses TRBV24-1 and TRBJ1-6; D is possibly TRBD1 (5 bases). This CDR3 has 15 amino acids. Germline CDR1 and CDR2: KGHDR and SFDVKD. Written as DNA, the CDR3 is TGTGCCATCAGTGAAATGAGCGGGGCCTATTCACCCCTCCACTTT. Amino acid sequence: CAISEMSGAYSPLHF.

The chain combines TRBV2 with TRBJ1-1; possibly TRBD1 for D (5 bases). Germline V gives CDR1 SNHLY, CDR2 FYNNEI. Trimming left V 2 bases short and J 7 bases short, with 11 bases between. This CDR3 spans 13 amino acids. The CDR3 is CASSEQGLGEAFF. CDR3 in DNA: TGTGCCAGCAGTGAACAGGGTTTGGGTGAAGCTTTCTTT.

The gene calls are TRBV29-1 and TRBJ2-7, with D tentatively TRBD2 (5 bases). CDR1 SQVTM and CDR2 ANQGSEA come from the germline V gene. The CDR3 runs 12 residues. V lost 7 bases and J 0 bases, leaving 10 bases between the germline ends. The CDR3 protein is CSASGHSYEQYF. CDR3 nucleotides: TGCAGCGCCAGCGGCCACTCCTACGAGCAGTACTTC.

About this clonotype itself: One end of the junction is discordant with germline, which a read error may explain. The chain links TRBV10-3 to TRBJ1-5; 8 nucleotides match TRBD1. The germline gives CDR1 ENHRY, CDR2 SYGVKD. The CDR3 has 15 residues. The CDR3 protein is CASSDGQGVTQPQHF. CDR3 DNA: TGTGCCAGCAGTGACGGACAGGGCGTAACTCAGCCCCAGCATTTT.

This clonotype has just one count. This chain connects TRBV20-1 to TRBJ2-5; 7 bases are a match to TRBD2. Germline CDR1 reads DFQATT; CDR2 reads SNEGSKA (reference sequence). This CDR3 spans 15 amino acids. V lost 3 bases to trimming and J lost 4 bases; unmatched junction nucleotides: 11. CDR3 sequence: CSASPPAGSAETQYF. The CDR3, as DNA: TGCAGTGCTAGCCCACCAGCGGGATCGGCAGAGACCCAGTACTTC.

This clonotype was observed many times. CDR3 loop: CASRFAWGYTF. The CDR3 nucleotides read TGTGCCAGCAGATTTGCTTGGGGCTACACCTTC. The rearrangement uses TRBV6-5 and TRBJ1-2, with D unclear. This CDR3 is built from 11 residues. V was cut by 6 bases and J by 8 bases, with 10 bases left in between. CDR1 and CDR2 from the germline V gene are MNHEY and SVGAGI.

The chain carries TRBV20-1 and TRBJ1-1; possible D gene TRBD1, 5 bases. V was pared by 2 bases and J by 6 bases, with 10 bases between. Germline assignment: CDR1 DFQATT and CDR2 SNEGSKA (reference sequence). This CDR3 is built from 12 residues. The CDR3 loop reads CSARTGAAEAFF. Here the CDR3 DNA reads TGCAGTGCTAGAACCGGGGCCGCTGAAGCTTTCTTT.

This clonotype was counted ten times or more. The genes are TRBV29-1 and TRBJ2-7, with a weak D call TRBD1 (5 bases). Per the germline V gene, CDR1 is SQVTM and CDR2 is ANQGSEA. V shed 5 bases and J shed 4 bases, with 12 bases lying between them. This CDR3 has 12 residues. The CDR3 sequence is CSVKTDLYEQYF. The CDR3 DNA reads TGCAGCGTTAAGACAGACCTTTACGAGCAGTACTTC.